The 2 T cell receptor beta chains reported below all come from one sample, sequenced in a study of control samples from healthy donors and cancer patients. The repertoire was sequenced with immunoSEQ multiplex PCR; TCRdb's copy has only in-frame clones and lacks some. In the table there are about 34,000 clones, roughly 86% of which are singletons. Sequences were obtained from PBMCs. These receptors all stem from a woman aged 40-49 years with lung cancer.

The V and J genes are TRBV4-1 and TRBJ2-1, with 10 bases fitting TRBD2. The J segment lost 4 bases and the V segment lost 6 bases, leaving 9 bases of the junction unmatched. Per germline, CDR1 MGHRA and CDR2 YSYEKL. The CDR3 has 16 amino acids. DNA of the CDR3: TGCGCCAGCAGGGGGGAGGGACTAGCGCAATACAATGAGCAGTTCTTC. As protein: CASRGEGLAQYNEQFF.

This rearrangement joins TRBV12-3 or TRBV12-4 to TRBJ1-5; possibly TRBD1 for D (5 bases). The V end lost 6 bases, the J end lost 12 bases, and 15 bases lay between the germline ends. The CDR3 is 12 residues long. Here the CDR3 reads CASSSPGRDQHF. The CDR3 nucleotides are TGTGCCAGCAGCTCACCGGGCAGGGACCAGCATTTT.